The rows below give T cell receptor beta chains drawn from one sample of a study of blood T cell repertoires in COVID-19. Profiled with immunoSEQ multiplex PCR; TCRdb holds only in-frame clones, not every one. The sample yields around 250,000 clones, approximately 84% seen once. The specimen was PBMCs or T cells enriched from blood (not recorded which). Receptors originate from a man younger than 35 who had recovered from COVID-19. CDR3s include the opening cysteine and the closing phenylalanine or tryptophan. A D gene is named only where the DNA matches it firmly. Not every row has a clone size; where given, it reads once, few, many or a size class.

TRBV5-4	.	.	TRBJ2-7	TGTGCCAGCAGCACAGGGAACTCCGTAAAGGGCTCCTACGAGCAGTACTTC	CASSTGNSVKGSYEQYF
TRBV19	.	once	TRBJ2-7	TGTGCCAGTAGTACTCGGGACACGGCTCTTTACGAGCAGTACTTC	CASSTRDTALYEQYF
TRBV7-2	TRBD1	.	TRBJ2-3	TGTGCCAGCAGCCCAGTGGGCCGGGACAGTCCCACAGATACGCAGTATTTT	CASSPVGRDSPTDTQYF
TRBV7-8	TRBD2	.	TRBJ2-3	TGTGCCAGCAGCTTACCACTTCCCCCCCCGGTAGCGGGAAGCACAGATACGCAGTATTTT	CASSLPLPPPVAGSTDTQYF
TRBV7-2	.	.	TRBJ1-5	TGTGCCAGCAGCTTAGATCAGGGGCACCAGCCCCAGCATTTT	CASSLDQGHQPQHF
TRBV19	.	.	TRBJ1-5	TGTGCCAGTAAGTCCAGACAGGTTAGCAATCAGCCCCAGCATTTT	CASKSRQVSNQPQHF
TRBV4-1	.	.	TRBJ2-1	TGCGCCAGCAGCCAAGTTGGCCTTGCCCCCAATGAGCAGTTCTTC	CASSQVGLAPNEQFF
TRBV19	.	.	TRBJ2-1	TGTGCCAGTAGCGAAGAGGGACTCACCTACAATGAGCAGTTCTTC	CASSEEGLTYNEQFF
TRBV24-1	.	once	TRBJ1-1	TGTGCCACCAGTGATTTGCCTTTTGACACCAACACTGAAGCTTTCTTT	CATSDLPFDTNTEAFF
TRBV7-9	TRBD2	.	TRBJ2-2	TGTGCCAGCAGCTTACGCCTTAGGGGAGGGGCGAACACCGGGGAGCTGTTTTTT	CASSLRLRGGANTGELFF
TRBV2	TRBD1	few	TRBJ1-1	TGTGCCAGCAGGAAGGGGGCGAGTGAAGCTTTCTTT	CASRKGASEAFF
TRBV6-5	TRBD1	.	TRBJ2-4	TGTGCCAGCAGTTACTCGAGGACAGGGGATACCATTCAGTACTTC	CASSYSRTGDTIQYF
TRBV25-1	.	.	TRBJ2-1	TGTGCCAGCAGTGAACGAGGACTTTCGAGCTCCTACAATGAGCAGTTCTTC	CASSERGLSSSYNEQFF
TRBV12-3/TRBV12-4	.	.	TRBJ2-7	TGTGCCAGCAGTCCCCGACCGGGAGACGAGCAGTACTTC	CASSPRPGDEQYF
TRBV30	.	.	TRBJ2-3	TGTGCCTGGAGTGAGGCGGGGAAGCTCGATACGCAGTATTTT	CAWSEAGKLDTQYF
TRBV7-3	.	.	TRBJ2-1	TGTGCCAGCAGTACCGACCAGGGGGGCATAGGCAATGAGCAGTTCTTC	CASSTDQGGIGNEQFF
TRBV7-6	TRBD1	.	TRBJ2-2	TGTGCCAGCAGCTTAGGGACAGGGGGCATCGCCGGGGAGCTGTTTTTT	CASSLGTGGIAGELFF
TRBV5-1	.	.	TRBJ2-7	TGCGCCAGCAGGATGGGGCATTCCATTTCCTACGAGCAGTACTTC	CASRMGHSISYEQYF
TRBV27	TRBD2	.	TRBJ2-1	TGTGCCAGCAGTTATAGCGGGAGGGACAATGAGCAGTTCTTC	CASSYSGRDNEQFF
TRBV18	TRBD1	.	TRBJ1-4	TGTGCCAGCTCCAATCGGACAGGGGTCGAAAAACTGTTTTTT	CASSNRTGVEKLFF
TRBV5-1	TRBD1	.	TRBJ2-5	TGCGCCAGCAGCTTACAGGGGGCAGAGGAGACCCAGTACTTC	CASSLQGAEETQYF
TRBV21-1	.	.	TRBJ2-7	TGTGCCAGCAGCACATCACCCAAAACTAGTAAGTGCGAGCAGTACTTC	CASSTSPKTSKCEQYF
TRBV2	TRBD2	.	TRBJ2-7	TGTGCCAGCAGGAAGGGACTAGCGGGAGGCTTCTCCTACGAGCAGTACTTC	CASRKGLAGGFSYEQYF
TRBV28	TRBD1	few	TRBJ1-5	TGTGCCAGCAGAACAGGGGGCGAAGGGAGCAATCAGCCCCAGCATTTT	CASRTGGEGSNQPQHF
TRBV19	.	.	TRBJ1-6	TGTGCCAGTAGTAAGGGACATCCGGGGTATAATTCACCCCTCCACTTT	CASSKGHPGYNSPLHF
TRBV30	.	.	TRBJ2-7	.	CAWSVAGGASF
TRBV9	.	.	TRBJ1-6	TGTGCCAGCAGCGTAGGAGGGGGCTCCTATAATTCACCCCTCCACTTT	CASSVGGGSYNSPLHF
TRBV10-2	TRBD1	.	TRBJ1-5	TGCGCCAGCAGTGAGGGGACAGCTCGTCAGCCCCAGCATTTT	CASSEGTARQPQHF
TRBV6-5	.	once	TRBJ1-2	TGTGCCAGCAGGGATAGTGACAGTAACTATGGCTACACCTTC	CASRDSDSNYGYTF
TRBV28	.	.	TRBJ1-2	TGTGCCAGCAGACAGACCTATGGCTACACCTTC	CASRQTYGYTF
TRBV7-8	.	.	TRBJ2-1	TGTGCCAGCAGCTTAGCGCGTCTAGCCAATGAGCAGTTCTTC	CASSLARLANEQFF
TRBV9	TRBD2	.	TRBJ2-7	TGTGCCAGCAGCTTTCAGACTAGCGTGTTAGACGAGCAGTACTTC	CASSFQTSVLDEQYF
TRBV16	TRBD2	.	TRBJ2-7	TGTGCCAGCAGTCCCGGGACTAGCGAATTCTACGAGCAGTACTTC	CASSPGTSEFYEQYF
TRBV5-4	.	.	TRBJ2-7	TGTGCCAGCAGCTTGGTACACAACTCCTACGAGCAGTACTTC	CASSLVHNSYEQYF
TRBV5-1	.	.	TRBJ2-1	TGCGCCAGCAGCGGATTTGAGACCAGGGGCGGTGAGCAGTTCTTC	CASSGFETRGGEQFF
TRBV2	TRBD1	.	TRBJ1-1	TGTGCCAGCAGGTCGGACAGGCACACTGAAGCTTTCTTT	CASRSDRHTEAFF
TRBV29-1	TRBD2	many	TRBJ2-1	TGCAGCGTTGTCTCCAGCGGGAGTGGAGATGAGCAGTTCTTC	CSVVSSGSGDEQFF
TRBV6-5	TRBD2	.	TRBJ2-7	TGTGCCAGCAGCTTCCTAGCGGGAGACGAGCAGTACTTC	CASSFLAGDEQYF
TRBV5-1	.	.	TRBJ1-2	TGCGCCAGCAGCTTTCAGGGCTACGGCTATGGCTACACCTTC	CASSFQGYGYGYTF
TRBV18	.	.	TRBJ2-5	TGTGCCAGCTCACCCCCCGGTTTGCAAGAGACCCAGTACTTC	CASSPPGLQETQYF